The rows below give T cell receptor delta chains drawn from one sample of a study of gamma-delta chains in newborns, infants, children. TCRdb fed the reads into CATT to redo clone calling. The table has roughly 11,000 delta-chain clones, just under 9% seen once. The sample comprised blood. The source of these receptors is a child who was a newborn, infant or young child, either healthy, febrile or measles-vaccinated (not recorded which). Each CDR3 is given with its conserved first and last residue. Fields, in order: CDR3 DNA, CDR3 protein, clone size, V gene, J gene, D gene. A D gene is named only where the DNA matches it firmly. Where a row states a size, it is once, few, many or the class of an expanded clone; other rows omit it.

DNA: TGTGCCTGTGACACTCTGGGGGACGCCCAAAAGGGGCTCATCTTT
CDR3: CACDTLGDAQKGLIF
size: .
V: TRDV2
J: TRDJ1
D: TRDD3

DNA: TGTGCCTGTGACTCCGGGGGATACGGGTCCTGGGACACCCGACAGATGTTTTTC
CDR3: CACDSGGYGSWDTRQMFF
size: .
V: TRDV2
J: TRDJ3
D: TRDD3

DNA: TGTGCCTGTGACCCCATGGTGGGGACAGCACAACTCTTCTTT
CDR3: CACDPMVGTAQLFF
size: .
V: TRDV2
J: TRDJ2
D: .

DNA: TGTGCTCTTGGGGAACTGGCCTTCCTACGAGGGGGGGGATACGCCGATAAACTCATCTTT
CDR3: CALGELAFLRGGGYADKLIF
size: .
V: TRDV1
J: TRDJ1
D: .

DNA: TGTGCCTGTGACACTCCTACTGGGGGATCCAGCTCCTGGGACACCCGACAGATGTTTTTC
CDR3: CACDTPTGGSSSWDTRQMFF
size: medium-sized
V: TRDV2
J: TRDJ3
D: TRDD3

DNA: TGTGCCTGTGACACCTTACTGGGGGATACTCTCAGTCGGGATACGGCTAAACTCATCTTT
CDR3: CACDTLLGDTLSRDTAKLIF
size: few
V: TRDV2
J: TRDJ1
D: TRDD3

DNA: TGTGCCTGTGACGCCTTACTGGGGGATACTCCCTGGGACACCCGACAGATGTTTTTC
CDR3: CACDALLGDTPWDTRQMFF
size: .
V: TRDV2
J: TRDJ3
D: TRDD3

DNA: TGTGCCTGTGACACCGTCAGTGGGTCGGGCAGGGGGATACACCCGTACACCGATAAACTCATCTTC
CDR3: CACDTVSGSGRGIHPYTDKLIF
size: few
V: TRDV2
J: TRDJ1
D: TRDD3

DNA: TGTGCCTGTGACCCCCTATACGGGAACACCGATAAACTCATCTTT
CDR3: CACDPLYGNTDKLIF
size: .
V: TRDV2
J: TRDJ1
D: .

DNA: TGTGCCTGTGATATACTGGGTTCCTGGGACACCCGACAGATGTTTTTC
CDR3: CACDILGSWDTRQMFF
size: .
V: TRDV2
J: TRDJ3
D: .

DNA: TGTGCCTGTGACCCCCTTAGGGGGATCCTGTACACCGATAAACTCATCTTT
CDR3: CACDPLRGILYTDKLIF
size: .
V: TRDV2
J: TRDJ1
D: TRDD3

DNA: TGTGCCTGTGACGTACTGGGGGATACTTACACCGATAAACTCATCTTT
CDR3: CACDVLGDTYTDKLIF
size: .
V: TRDV2
J: TRDJ1
D: TRDD3

DNA: TGTGCCTGTGACACCCTGGGGGATACTGCCCCCGATAAACTCATCTTT
CDR3: CACDTLGDTAPDKLIF
size: few
V: TRDV2
J: TRDJ1
D: TRDD3

DNA: TGTGCTCTACGACACAGCTTCCCCATCTCGCTGGGGGATATAGATACCGATAAACTCATCTTT
CDR3: CALRHSFPISLGDIDTDKLIF
size: .
V: TRDV1
J: TRDJ1
D: TRDD3

DNA: TGTGCCTGTGACAGGGTGGGGGATACCGATAAACTCATCTTT
CDR3: CACDRVGDTDKLIF
size: few
V: TRDV2
J: TRDJ1
D: TRDD3

DNA: TGTGCCTGTGACCCGGCGGGGATAATCACCGATAAACTCATCTTT
CDR3: CACDPAGIITDKLIF
size: few
V: TRDV2
J: TRDJ1
D: TRDD3

DNA: TGTGCCTGTGACACCGTACTGGGGGATACCAGCTCCTGGGACACCCGACAGATGTTTTTC
CDR3: CACDTVLGDTSSWDTRQMFF
size: .
V: TRDV2
J: TRDJ3
D: TRDD3

DNA: TGTGCCTGTGACCCAGTACTGGGGGACGTTCCCCCCGAGTATATCATCTTT
CDR3: CACDPVLGDVPPEYIIF
size: .
V: TRDV2
J: TRDJ1
D: TRDD3

DNA: TGTGCTCTTGGGGGAGCAAAATTGATGGGGGATACCGCGTACACCGATAAACTCATCTTT
CDR3: CALGGAKLMGDTAYTDKLIF
size: .
V: TRDV1
J: TRDJ1
D: TRDD3

DNA: TGTGCCTGTGACACCCTGGCTGGGGATACGCGGGGGATACGATACACCGACAAACCCATCTTT
CDR3: CACDTLAGDTRGIRYTDKPIF
size: few
V: TRDV2
J: TRDJ1
D: TRDD3

DNA: TGTGCCTGTGACACCGTTTGGGGGAGCTCCTGGGACACCCGACAGATGTTTTTC
CDR3: CACDTVWGSSWDTRQMFF
size: .
V: TRDV2
J: TRDJ3
D: TRDD3

DNA: TGTGCCTGTGATTACATACTGGGGGATACTACCGATAAACTCATCTTT
CDR3: CACDYILGDTTDKLIF
size: .
V: TRDV2
J: TRDJ1
D: TRDD3

DNA: TGTGCCTGTGACACCGTCACTTCGTCCTATCCACCCCAAGTTTTACTGGGGGATACTCATAAACTCATCTTT
CDR3: CACDTVTSSYPPQVLLGDTHKLIF
size: .
V: TRDV2
J: TRDJ1
D: TRDD3

DNA: TGTGCCTGTGACACCGGTACTGGGGGATTCCGCTCCTGGGACACCCGACGGATGTTTTTC
CDR3: CACDTGTGGFRSWDTRRMFF
size: .
V: TRDV2
J: TRDJ3
D: TRDD3

DNA: TGTGCCTGTGACACGGCCGATACGTCCAGCTCCTGGGACACCCGACAGATGTTTTTC
CDR3: CACDTADTSSSWDTRQMFF
size: .
V: TRDV2
J: TRDJ3
D: .

DNA: TGTGCCTGTGACACCGTGGGAACTGGGGGATACGGGAAGGGCGATAAACTCATCTTT
CDR3: CACDTVGTGGYGKGDKLIF
size: few
V: TRDV2
J: TRDJ1
D: TRDD3

DNA: TGTGCCTGTGACCCCGTGGGGATTCGCATCGATAAACTCATCTTT
CDR3: CACDPVGIRIDKLIF
size: few
V: TRDV2
J: TRDJ1
D: .

DNA: TGTGCCTGTGACACGGTGGGGGACGTACCCACCGATAAACTCATCTTT
CDR3: CACDTVGDVPTDKLIF
size: few
V: TRDV2
J: TRDJ1
D: TRDD3

DNA: TGTGCCTGTGACCCCGCTGTACTGGGGGATACCTGGGACACCCGACAGATGTTTTTC
CDR3: CACDPAVLGDTWDTRQMFF
size: medium-sized
V: TRDV2
J: TRDJ3
D: TRDD3

DNA: TGTGCCTGTGACCCCATCCGAGGGCTGGGGGCCCTGTACACCGATAAACTCATCTTT
CDR3: CACDPIRGLGALYTDKLIF
size: medium-sized
V: TRDV2
J: TRDJ1
D: TRDD3

DNA: TGTGCCTGTGACACCCCTTTTACTGGGGGTAACACCGATAAACTCATCTTT
CDR3: CACDTPFTGGNTDKLIF
size: few
V: TRDV2
J: TRDJ1
D: TRDD3

DNA: TGTGCCTGTGATCCCCTCTTGGGGGATAGAAGCACCGATAAACTCATCTTT
CDR3: CACDPLLGDRSTDKLIF
size: few
V: TRDV2
J: TRDJ1
D: TRDD3

DNA: TGTGCCTGTGACGGACTGGGGGCCTCGTACACCGATAAACTCATCTTT
CDR3: CACDGLGASYTDKLIF
size: .
V: TRDV2
J: TRDJ1
D: TRDD3